This TCR beta chain is from a study of T cells in Graves' hyperthyroidism and ophthalmopathy. Study overall: Pretreatment peripheral blood was obtained at initial diagnosis.

The source material, RNA transcripts, was used to amplify TCR beta CDR3 regions. First-round RT-PCR with HTBI primers amplified the TCR CDR3 region. TCRdb re-called the multiplex PCR reads through MiXCR, storing one row per CDR3 protein. The table includes around 570,000 distinct CDR3 sequences, nearly 20% detected once. Study-level results: Most thyroid clonotypes that were expanded above 0.001 also turned up in blood.

This clonotype was seen just once. Antigen unknown. Germline values: CDR1 LNHNV, CDR2 YYDKDF (reference sequence). The CDR3 totals 12 residues. V lost 4 bases, J lost 5 bases, and 8 bases lay in between. Reasons for excluding patients were uncontrolled infection, other autoimmune disease, pregnancy or lactation. Thyroid ultrasound, orbital computed tomography, clinical symptoms, and serum thyroxine and TRAb underpinned diagnoses. The source is a man aged 35 to 55 with Graves' ophthalmopathy. The sample was blood. The rearrangement uses TRBV15 and TRBJ2-5; D remains unclear. CDR3 coding DNA: TGTGCCACCAGCATCCGGACCGAGACCCAGTACTTC. This gives the protein CATSIRTETQYF.